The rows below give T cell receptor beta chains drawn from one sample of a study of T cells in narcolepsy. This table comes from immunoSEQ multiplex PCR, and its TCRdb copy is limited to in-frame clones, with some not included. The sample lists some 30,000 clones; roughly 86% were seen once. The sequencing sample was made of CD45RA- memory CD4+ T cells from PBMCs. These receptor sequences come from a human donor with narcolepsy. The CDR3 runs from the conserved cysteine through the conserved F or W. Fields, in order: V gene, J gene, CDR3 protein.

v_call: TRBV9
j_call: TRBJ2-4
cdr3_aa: CASSVGHKNIQYF

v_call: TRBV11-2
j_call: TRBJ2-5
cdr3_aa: CASRRLAGQETQYF

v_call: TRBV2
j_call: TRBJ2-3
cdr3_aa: CASKNLPEWTDTQYF

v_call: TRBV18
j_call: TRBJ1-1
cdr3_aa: CASSREQGRTEAFF

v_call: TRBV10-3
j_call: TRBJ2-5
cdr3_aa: CAISFLPGETQYF

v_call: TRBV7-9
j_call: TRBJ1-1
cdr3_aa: CASSLGGETEAFF

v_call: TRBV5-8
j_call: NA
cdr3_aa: CASKRQGPYEQYF

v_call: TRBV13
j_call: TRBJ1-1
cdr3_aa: CASSDSGTGGNTEAFF

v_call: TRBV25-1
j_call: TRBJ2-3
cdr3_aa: CASSEGGGTDTQYF

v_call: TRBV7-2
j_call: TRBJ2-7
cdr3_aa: CASSSRQGAGEQYF

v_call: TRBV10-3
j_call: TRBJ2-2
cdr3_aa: CAISEVAGDTGELFF

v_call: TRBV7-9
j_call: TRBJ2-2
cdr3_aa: CASSLVSGYIGELFF

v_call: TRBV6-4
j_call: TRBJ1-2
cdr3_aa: CASSEQGGTNYGYTF

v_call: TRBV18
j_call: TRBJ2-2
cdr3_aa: CASSPESQGAYTGELFF

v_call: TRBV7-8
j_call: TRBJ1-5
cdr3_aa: CASSLEHHNQPQHF

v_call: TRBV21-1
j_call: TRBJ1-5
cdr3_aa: CASSKKVGQGIRSNQPQHF

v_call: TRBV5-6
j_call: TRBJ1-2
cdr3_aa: CASSLGQGPYGYTF

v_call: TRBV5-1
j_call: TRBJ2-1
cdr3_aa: CASSKGQGAQNEQFF

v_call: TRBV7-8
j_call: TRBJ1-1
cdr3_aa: CASSLASEAFF

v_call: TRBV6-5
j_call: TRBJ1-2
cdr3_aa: CASLTSGAGGYTF

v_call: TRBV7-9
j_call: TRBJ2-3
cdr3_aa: CASNTGLAGTDTQYF